This TCR beta chain appears in the sequencing data of a study of early T cells in non-severe SARS-CoV-2 infection (dated by TCRdb to about 2021). In the study overall: Because TCR sequencing relied on bulk RNA taken from unsorted whole blood, pairing of alpha and beta chains was not possible.

As encoded in the germline V gene, CDR1 is SGHTS while CDR2 is YDEGEE. The CDR3 sequence holds 16 residues, the cysteine and phenylalanine included. The DNA shown is the 48-base CDR3, in frame from base 1. After removal of 0 bases from V and 2 bases from J, the junction retains 6 bases not matched to a gene. The study was a case-control design nested within a healthcare worker cohort in London, UK, with weekly nasopharyngeal swab PCR tests and blood sampling. Healthcare workers were recruited during the week of the UK lockdown, between 23 and 31 March 2020, and followed weekly for up to roughly 15 weeks. The full study reports these points: VDJdb matching was skewed toward anti-spike CD8 responses and likely underestimated virus-specific expansions by missing private and CD4 specificities.

The method behind the library was 5' RACE. The listed sequencing device is NextSeq 500. The TCR library protocol attached unique molecular identifiers to individual cDNA molecules to correct for sequencing error and PCR bias. TCR alpha and beta chains were both sequenced, and the abundances of alpha and beta sequences in each sample were closely correlated with each other. The authors' analysis ran thus. Decombinator V4 was used to annotate the V gene, J gene and CDR3 of the TCR sequences. Expanded TCRs were defined as changing significantly between any two time points under a Poisson model with p below 0.0001. TCR abundances were normalised to the total number of TCRs sequenced in each sample and reported as counts per million. MAIT TCRs were defined by TRAV1-2 paired with TRAJ12, TRAJ20 or TRAJ33, and iNKT TCRs by TRAV10 paired with TRAJ18. A search of VDJdb, accessed on 1 November 2021, was run for TCRs annotated to CMV, EBV and SARS-CoV-2, with TCRs annotated for multiple antigens excluded. The public reads were reanalyzed by TCRdb: fastp trimming at Q25, MiXCR alignment, in-frame beta chains only. Identical CDR3 proteins give one entry, which carries the most common genes and DNA. The V and J calls shown here were made by TCRdb, not taken from the authors' results. This sample comprises roughly 65,000 distinct CDR3 sequences, 11% of them detected only once. The ten largest clones represent 6.4% of the sample.

At least ten counts were recorded for this clonotype. Its binding antigen is unknown. No much larger clone is present one base from it, and per-base qualities are unavailable. The chain is encoded by TRBV5-8 joined to TRBJ2-7; 9 bases in between match TRBD2. The origin of this receptor is an adult who was a healthcare worker with PCR-confirmed SARS-CoV-2 infection or an uninfected control (not recorded which). The sequencing sample was made of whole blood. In nucleotide form, the sequence is TGTGCCAGCAGCTTGGCCTTGACTAGCGGTACCTACGAGCAGTACTTC. Translated, it reads CASSLALTSGTYEQYF.